The 13 T cell receptor beta chains reported below all come from one sample, sequenced in a study of shared clonotypes between healthy human individuals. Repertoires were generated with immunoSEQ multiplex PCR, while TCRdb's copy carries only in-frame clones and drops some. The sample comprises 850,000 to 1,100,000 clones, 70% to 80% of which are singletons, and approximately 0.9% rests with the top ten. Sequencing input: memory CD4+ T cells from PBMCs. Noted subset: CD45RA-negative fraction. The receptors originated from a man in his late teens or twenties in good health. Some clones in this sample may be carry-over from other donors' samples.

V is TRBV4-2 and J is TRBJ1-4, with 10 positions matching TRBD1. With 6 bases clipped from V and 1 base from J, the junction kept 8 bases outside the gene matches. The CDR3 extends over 17 amino acids. Per the germline V gene, CDR1 is LGHNA and CDR2 is YNFKEQ. The CDR3 sequence: CASSRTGGSGTNEKLFF. The CDR3, as DNA: TGTGCCAGCAGTAGGACAGGGGGAAGTGGAACTAATGAAAAACTGTTTTTT.

V gene TRBV28 combines with J gene TRBJ2-4, with D possibly TRBD1 on 6 matching bases. The CDR3 is 17 amino acids. Deletions cut 4 bases from V and 3 bases from J, with 19 bases between. Germline CDR1 is MDHEN and CDR2 is SYDVKM. The CDR3 spells CASSWGLQGGGKNIQYF. Here the CDR3 DNA reads TGTGCCAGCAGTTGGGGGCTACAGGGCGGAGGCAAAAACATTCAGTACTTC.

The chain joins TRBV2 to TRBJ2-3; possible D gene TRBD1, 5 bases. The CDR3 runs 14 residues. Germline V CDR1 and CDR2: SNHLY, FYNNEI. V shed 0 bases and J shed 5 bases, with 9 bases lying between them. CDR3 sequence: CASSEALRGDTQYF. As DNA, the CDR3 is TGTGCCAGCAGTGAAGCGCTTAGGGGAGATACGCAGTATTTT.

V is TRBV7-3 and J is TRBJ2-1; possible D gene TRBD1, 9 bases. The V gene lost 5 bases and the J gene lost 6 bases, with 17 bases spanning the gap. The CDR3 is 15 amino acids. Germline V gene lookup returns CDR1 SGHTA and CDR2 FQGTGA. In DNA, the CDR3 is TGTGCCAGCAGCCCACAGGGGGCGGGGGGCAATGAGCAGTTCTTC. Translating it yields CASSPQGAGGNEQFF.

This clone was detected only a few times. The chain carries TRBV25-1 and TRBJ1-4; the D is unclear. The CDR3 sequence is 15 residues long. Deletions cut 3 bases from V and 2 bases from J, with 10 bases between. CDR1 and CDR2 from the germline V gene are MGHDK and SYGVNS. The CDR3 bases are TGTGCCAGCAGTGATAAAGGGAGGACTAATGAAAAACTGTTTTTT. Its protein product is CASSDKGRTNEKLFF.

This chain joins TRBV27 and TRBJ2-1; D is possibly TRBD2 (5 bases). The CDR3 is 13 amino acids. V dropped 7 bases and J dropped 12 bases, with 19 bases sitting between them. Germline loops: CDR1 MNHEY, CDR2 SMNVEV (reference sequence). The DNA of the CDR3 is TGTGCCAGCAAAAATCAGAGGGCTGAAAGGCAGTTCTTC. This encodes CASKNQRAERQFF.

This clone is a singleton in its sample. A read error may be the cause here, since a much bigger clone is one base away. This chain connects TRBV6-5 to TRBJ1-3; a weak D match, TRBD1 (5 bases). Germline V CDR1 and CDR2: MNHEY, SVGAGI. With 4 bases removed from V and 0 bases from J, the gap between germline ends came to 7 bases. The CDR3 totals 14 residues. The CDR3 region has the DNA TGTGCCAGCAGTTCCAGGGACTCTGGAAACACCATATATTTT. As protein: CASSSRDSGNTIYF.

The chain has TRBV9 and TRBJ1-4, with TRBD1 matching over 7 bases. The CDR3 extends over 15 amino acids. Per the germline V gene, CDR1 is SGDLS and CDR2 is YYNGEE. Trimming at V came to 4 bases and at J to 2 bases, leaving 5 bases not matched to a gene. The CDR3 loop is CASSSGQYTNEKLFF. In nucleotides, the CDR3 is TGTGCCAGCAGCTCGGGACAGTATACTAATGAAAAACTGTTTTTT.

V gene TRBV7-9 combines with J gene TRBJ1-1, with TRBD1 matching 9 bases. From germline, CDR1 is SEHNR and CDR2 FQNEAQ (reference sequence). V trimming: 5 bases; J trimming: 5 bases; junction bases outside the gene matches: 9. The CDR3 runs 15 residues. The CDR3 DNA reads as TGTGCCAGCAGCAGGGGAACAGGGGGCAGTACTGAAGCTTTCTTT. Encoded protein: CASSRGTGGSTEAFF.

V gene TRBV7-6 combines with J gene TRBJ2-5, with 8 bases aligning to TRBD2. Germline CDR1 and CDR2: SGHVS and FNYEAQ. This CDR3 spans 15 amino acids. The J segment lost 5 bases and the V segment lost 2 bases, leaving 7 bases of the junction unmatched. The CDR3 sequence: CASSLREGPGETQYF. DNA of the CDR3: TGTGCCAGCAGCTTACGGGAGGGGCCGGGGGAGACCCAGTACTTC.

To note about this clone: Distinct nucleotide sequences in the sample also encode this CDR3. J is TRBJ2-1 and V is TRBV18; TRBD2 matches at 14 bases. The germline gives CDR1 KGHSH, CDR2 LQKENI. V lost 6 bases and J lost 5; bases outside the gene matches: 3. The CDR3 runs 15 residues. The CDR3 loop reads CASSRGLAGDNEQFF. The CDR3, as DNA: TGTGCCAGCTCCCGGGGACTAGCGGGAGACAATGAGCAGTTCTTC.

This chain joins TRBV2 and TRBJ2-3; D is unresolved. Trimming took off 6 bases at V and 1 base at J, with 11 bases between the two ends. Germline values: CDR1 SNHLY, CDR2 FYNNEI. The CDR3 totals 14 residues. The DNA for the CDR3 is TGTGCCAGCAGAACACCTCTAGGCACAGATACGCAGTATTTT. Amino acids: CASRTPLGTDTQYF.

This clone has a handful of counts. V usage is TRBV5-5 and J usage is TRBJ2-7; possible D gene TRBD1, 6 bases. Per the germline V gene, CDR1 is SGHKS and CDR2 is YYEKEE (reference sequence). V lost 4 bases, J lost 0 bases, and 14 bases lay in between. The CDR3 consists of 15 residues. The CDR3 DNA reads TGTGCCAGCAGCCTCGTCGGGACACTCTCCTACGAGCAGTACTTC. It is translated as CASSLVGTLSYEQYF.